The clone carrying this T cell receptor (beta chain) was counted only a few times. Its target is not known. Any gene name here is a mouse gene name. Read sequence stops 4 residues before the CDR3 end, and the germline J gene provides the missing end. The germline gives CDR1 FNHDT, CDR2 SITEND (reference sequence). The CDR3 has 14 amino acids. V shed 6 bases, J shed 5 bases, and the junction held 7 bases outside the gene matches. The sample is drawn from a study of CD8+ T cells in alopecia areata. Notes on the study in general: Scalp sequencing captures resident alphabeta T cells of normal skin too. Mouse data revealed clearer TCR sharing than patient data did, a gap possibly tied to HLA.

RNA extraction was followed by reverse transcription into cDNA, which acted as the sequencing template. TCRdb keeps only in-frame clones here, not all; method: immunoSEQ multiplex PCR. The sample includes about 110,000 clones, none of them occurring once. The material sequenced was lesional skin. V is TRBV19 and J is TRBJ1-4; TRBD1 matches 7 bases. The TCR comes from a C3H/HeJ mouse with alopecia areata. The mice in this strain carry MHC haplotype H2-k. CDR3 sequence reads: CASISPDRNERLFF. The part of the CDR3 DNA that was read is TGTGCCAGCATCTCCCCGGACAGGAACGAA.